The rows below give T cell receptor beta chains drawn from one sample of a study of blood T cells in healthy people across ages. TCRdb re-derived calls from the 5' RACE reads in MiXCR, one entry per CDR3 protein. The data show about 640,000 distinct CDR3 sequences, with 58% seen just once and about two fifths held by the top ten. The source material was blood. The receptors come from a man aged 60-69 years in good health. Each CDR3 is given with its conserved first and last residue. D genes are given only for firm matches. Not every row has a clone size; where given, it reads once, few, many or a size class.

>TRBJ2-3|TRBD2|.|TRBV7-9
CASSPHLAGVTDTQYF
TGTGCCAGCAGCCCCCACCTAGCGGGGGTCACAGATACGCAGTATTTT
>TRBJ2-5|.|.|TRBV10-3
CAISDPNRPAQETQYF
TGTGCCATCAGTGACCCGAACAGGCCCGCACAAGAGACCCAGTACTTC
>TRBJ1-1|.|.|TRBV7-2
CASSLARMNTEAFF
TGTGCCAGCAGCTTAGCCAGGATGAACACTGAAGCTTTCTTT
>TRBJ2-3|TRBD1|.|TRBV24-1
CATSRDRYTDTQYF
TGTGCCACCAGTAGGGACAGATACACAGATACGCAGTATTTT
>TRBJ2-7|.|.|TRBV7-9
CASSSGRFSYEQYF
TGTGCCAGCAGCTCCGGACGGTTCTCCTACGAGCAGTACTTC
>TRBJ1-1|TRBD1|.|TRBV3-1
CASSPGTGGHTEAFF
TGTGCCAGCAGCCCAGGGACAGGAGGACACACTGAAGCTTTCTTT
>TRBJ2-6|.|few|TRBV12-3/TRBV12-4
CASSLDRLFPNVLTF
TGTGCCAGCAGCCTGGACCGCCTTTTCCCCAACGTCCTGACTTTC
>TRBJ2-7|.|.|TRBV9
CASSPRAQGTYEQYF
TGTGCCAGCAGCCCCCGAGCCCAGGGGACCTACGAGCAGTACTTC
>TRBJ2-7|TRBD2|.|TRBV20-1
CSARRGTESGYEQYF
TGCAGTGCTAGGCGGGGGACTGAATCAGGCTACGAGCAGTACTTC
>TRBJ1-1|.|few|TRBV6-5
CASRLNSDRNTEAFF
TGTGCCAGCAGGTTAAACTCGGACCGCAACACTGAAGCTTTCTTT
>TRBJ1-5|.|once|TRBV9
CASGQRDSNQPQHF
TGTGCCAGCGGACAGAGAGATAGCAATCAGCCCCAGCATTTT
>TRBJ2-3|.|.|TRBV11-2
CASSLDSEGRGGRTDTQYF
TGTGCCAGCAGCTTAGATTCCGAAGGCAGGGGAGGGAGAACAGATACGCAGTATTTT
>TRBJ2-5|.|.|TRBV3-1
CASSQGPARETQYF
TGTGCCAGCAGCCAAGGCCCCGCGAGGGAGACCCAGTACTTC
>TRBJ2-5|TRBD2|.|TRBV27
CASRKSGTTAWTQYF
TGTGCCAGCAGAAAATCCGGGACTACTGCTTGGACCCAGTACTTC
>TRBJ1-6|TRBD1|once|TRBV11-2
CASSSTGQDNSPLHF
TGTGCCAGCAGTTCAACGGGACAGGATAATTCACCCCTCCACTTT
>TRBJ2-1|.|.|TRBV27
CASNRTAYNEQFF
TGTGCCAGCAATAGGACAGCCTACAATGAGCAGTTCTTC
>TRBJ2-1|.|.|TRBV5-8
CASSLGGNTYNEQFF
TGTGCCAGCAGCTTGGGAGGTAACACCTACAATGAGCAGTTCTTC
>TRBJ2-5|.|few|TRBV4-1
CASSQQGIAETQYF
TGCGCCAGCAGCCAGCAGGGAATTGCGGAGACCCAGTACTTC
>TRBJ1-4|.|once|TRBV10-3
CATAEGATNEKLFF
TGTGCCACCGCCGAGGGAGCAACTAATGAAAAACTGTTTTTT
>TRBJ1-6|.|.|TRBV20-1
CSARVRGASSYNSPLHF
TGCAGTGCTAGAGTACGAGGGGCTAGCTCCTATAATTCACCCCTCCACTTT
>TRBJ2-3|.|.|TRBV2
CASSELASNPGADTQYF
TGTGCCAGCAGTGAACTTGCAAGTAATCCAGGGGCAGATACGCAGTATTTT
>TRBJ2-5|.|.|TRBV5-6
CASSCGPRQQETQYF
TGTGCCAGCAGCTGTGGCCCGCGACAACAAGAGACCCAGTACTTC
>TRBJ1-1|.|.|TRBV9
CASSADSMNTEAFF
TGTGCCAGCAGCGCGGACAGTATGAACACTGAAGCTTTCTTT
>TRBJ1-5|TRBD1|.|TRBV6-6
CASSPGTGGRQPQHF
TGTGCCAGCAGTCCCGGGACAGGGGGTCGTCAGCCCCAGCATTTT
>TRBJ2-4|.|.|TRBV11-2
CASSLDVGWARTTRGAKNIQYF
TGTGCCAGCAGCTTAGATGTTGGGTGGGCCAGAACCACCCGAGGGGCCAAGAACATTCAGTACTTC
>TRBJ2-2|.|.|TRBV5-1
CASSAQLDTGELFF
TGCGCCAGCAGCGCCCAATTGGACACCGGGGAGCTGTTTTTT
>TRBJ1-2|.|.|TRBV2
CASSESVGRYGYTF
TGTGCCAGCAGTGAATCAGTCGGGCGTTATGGCTACACCTTC
>TRBJ2-1|.|.|TRBV20-1
CSARDTLLSEQFF
TGCAGTGCTAGAGATACCCTTTTGAGTGAGCAGTTCTTC
>TRBJ2-1|.|once|TRBV2
CASSYSGAQFF
TGTGCCAGCAGTTACTCGGGAGCGCAGTTCTTC